What follows is one TCR beta chain and its context. These data belong to a study of blood T cell repertoires in COVID-19. Study details: The origin of the acute and convalescent COVID-19 samples was the United States, Italy and Spain. The analysed material was cDNA or gDNA that came from T cells, B-cell-depleted T cells, or PBMCs.

V gave up 0 bases and J gave up 8 bases, with 11 bases separating them. The CDR3 has 14 residues. From germline, CDR1 is SGDLS and CDR2 YYNGEE. As handled by the study authors: Amplifying reference gene primers gave estimates of nucleated cell counts. The data were produced by immunoSEQ multiplex PCR, yet TCRdb's version contains in-frame clones alone and is incomplete. V and J calls and clone size follow that table, whereas D and trimming were derived from the DNA. This sample carries around 170,000 clones, approximately 86% of them seen once, and the ten largest clones take less than 3%. This receptor was taken from a woman in her thirties with active or convalescent COVID-19. Sequencing was performed on peripheral blood. The V call is TRBV9, the J call TRBJ1-4; TRBD1 might be the D (6 bases). CDR3 in amino acids: CASSVGGQNEKLFF. CDR3 DNA sequence: TGTGCCAGCAGCGTAGGGGGGCAAAACGAAAAACTGTTTTTT.